The T cell receptor beta chain under discussion was sequenced for a study of T cell repertoires in cytomegalovirus infection. Across the study: HLA-B-restricted CMV epitopes that are well studied, plus recently identified HLA-C-restricted ones, were used by the study. Shared public TCR beta signatures pointed to both CMV infection and a matching HLA type. Study-level findings and limits: HLA-C-restricted TCR beta clonotypes specific for CMV led the ex vivo response.

TCRdb reprocessed the reads via MiXCR and lists one record per CDR3 protein. The sample carries about 280,000 distinct CDR3 sequences, about 20% recorded once. The CDR3 has 13 amino acids. V was clipped by 1 base and J by 2 bases, with 8 bases between them. Germline loops: CDR1 DFQATT, CDR2 SNEGSKA (reference sequence). As concerns this clonotype: What it binds is not known.

This chain uses TRBV20-1 with TRBJ1-2, with D perhaps TRBD1 (6 bases). This clonotype was sampled from a human donor in good health (CMV status not recorded). Some clones in this sample may be carry-over from other donors' samples. This specimen was cultured PBMCs, taken from culture after CMV antigen stimulation. The chain's CDR3 is CSARVTGNYGYTF. CDR3 DNA sequence: TGCAGTGCTAGAGTTACAGGGAACTATGGCTACACCTTC.